This T cell receptor beta chain originates from a study of CD8+CD57+ T cells in acquired aplastic anemia (dated by TCRdb to 2016 to 2019). Looking at the study overall: DNA extracted from sorted CD4+ and CD8+ cells had a mean of roughly 3.4 ug, with a range of roughly 0.19 to 27.4 ug. CD8+CD57+ expansion was defined as frequency above the mean frequency observed in healthy subjects. What the study reported, not specific to this receptor: Between patients and healthy controls, no significant difference in CD8+ Simpson's diversity was found (P=0.060). Twenty-nine CD8+ CDR3 sequences were found in both patients and controls but appeared to be highly expressed in patients and within the immunodominant clones of the patients.

As concerns this clonotype: Its target antigen remains unknown. Base qualities are not recorded, but no much larger clone differs from it by a single base.

The patients picked for sequencing were ones in whom flow cytometry had shown an expansion of CD8+CD57+ cells. Severe acquired aplastic anemia was diagnosed in all patients according to International Study of Aplastic Anemia and Agranulocytosis and Camitta criteria. Patients had received no therapy at the time of blood sampling. The study deep-sequenced TCR repertoires of sorted CD4+ and CD8+ blood T cells from severe aplastic anemia patients and healthy subjects. Patients were enrolled in the USA under clinicaltrials.gov protocols 00001620, 01623167, 00001397, 00071045, 00081523 and 00961064. Ficoll-Paque density gradient centrifugation was used to isolate peripheral blood mononuclear cells. Before DNA extraction, CD4+ and CD8+ T cells were sorted with FACS or magnetic beads. Genomic DNA was used as template for profiling of TCR beta VDJ combinations and CDR3 sequences. An Illumina HiSeq 2000 was the platform used for TCR repertoire sequencing. Per the source publication's procedure: TRBV/TRBJ rearrangement plots, CDR3 size and DJ length profiles, and Simpson's diversity index were used to assess repertoires. The most abundant DNA sequence in the deep sequencing data was taken as the immunodominant clone. CDR3 amino acid sequences were screened for sharing across subjects and compared with published repertoires and the VDJdb database. The public reads were quality trimmed at Q25 with fastp and then assembled into clones with MiXCR by TCRdb, keeping productive beta chains. Duplicate CDR3 protein sequences are folded into a single record with the most common DNA and genes. The authors' filters were not applied to this entry. For this sample the table gives hundreds of thousands of distinct CDR3 sequences, of which around 32% were detected only once. 0.82% of the sample goes to the ten largest clones.

From its cysteine to its phenylalanine, the CDR3 spans 14 amino acids. Here the CDR3 DNA is all that survives: 42 bases in frame from base 1. Trimming accounts for 4 bases at V and 3 bases at J, while the number of junction bases matched to no gene is 6. The CDR1 and CDR2 encoded by the germline V gene are SGHRS and YFSETQ. The receptor chain draws on TRBV5-1 and TRBJ2-5; 7 nucleotides in the junction match TRBD1. Material: sorted CD4+, CD8+, or CD8+CD57+ T cells (not recorded which) from PBMCs. This receptor was taken from a human donor with aplastic anemia. The sequenced DNA: TGCGCCAGCAGCACCCGGGACAGCGAAGAGACCCAGTACTTC. It translates as CASSTRDSEETQYF.